These T cell receptor beta chains were read from a single sample in a study of blood T cell repertoires in COVID-19. Only in-frame clones appear in the TCRdb table, and some are missing; sequencing was by immunoSEQ multiplex PCR. Among about 43,000 clones listed, around 80% were seen once. Sequencing input: peripheral blood. The receptors derive from a woman aged 55-69 years with acute or convalescent COVID-19. CDR3s include the opening cysteine and the closing phenylalanine or tryptophan. The D gene is left open where the match is weak. Expanded clones get a size class; other rows say once, few or many, or leave the size out.

v_call: TRBV18
j_call: TRBJ1-1
d_call: NA
clone_size: NA
cdr3_nt: TGTGCCAGCTCAAGCCGGGACATAGTTGGGAACACTGAAGCTTTCTTT
cdr3_aa: CASSSRDIVGNTEAFF

v_call: TRBV14
j_call: TRBJ2-1
d_call: TRBD1
clone_size: few
cdr3_nt: TGTGCCAGCAGCCAAGACGGGGGAGGACAGGGCCTGCTAAGGGCCGAGCAGTTCTTC
cdr3_aa: CASSQDGGGQGLLRAEQFF

v_call: TRBV7-3
j_call: TRBJ2-7
d_call: TRBD2
clone_size: NA
cdr3_nt: TGTGCCAGCAGCTTAGGTAGCGGGGGAATCTACGAGCAGTACTTC
cdr3_aa: CASSLGSGGIYEQYF

v_call: TRBV7-9
j_call: TRBJ1-5
d_call: NA
clone_size: NA
cdr3_nt: TGTGCCAGCAGCTTGGGGGGAGGCGGCAATCAGCCCCAGCATTTT
cdr3_aa: CASSLGGGGNQPQHF

v_call: TRBV2
j_call: TRBJ2-7
d_call: TRBD1
clone_size: NA
cdr3_nt: TGTGCCAGCAGCCCTTTGATTCGGGACAGAAAAGAGCAGTACTTC
cdr3_aa: CASSPLIRDRKEQYF

v_call: TRBV9
j_call: TRBJ1-6
d_call: NA
clone_size: NA
cdr3_nt: TGTGCCAGCAGCGTCAACCCGCAGAATAATTCACCCCTCCACTTT
cdr3_aa: CASSVNPQNNSPLHF

v_call: TRBV19
j_call: TRBJ2-1
d_call: TRBD1
clone_size: NA
cdr3_nt: TGTGCCAGTAGTGTGATTGGACAGGACAGGGGTTACAATGAGCAGTTCTTC
cdr3_aa: CASSVIGQDRGYNEQFF

v_call: TRBV6-4
j_call: TRBJ1-5
d_call: TRBD1
clone_size: NA
cdr3_nt: TGTGCCAGCAGCCTGGACAGGGATCAGCCCCAGCATTTT
cdr3_aa: CASSLDRDQPQHF

v_call: TRBV6-5
j_call: TRBJ2-5
d_call: TRBD1
clone_size: few
cdr3_nt: TGTGCCGGTGGGACAGGGCAACAAGAGACCCAGTACTTC
cdr3_aa: CAGGTGQQETQYF

v_call: TRBV5-1
j_call: TRBJ1-2
d_call: NA
clone_size: few
cdr3_nt: TGCGCCAGCAGCCTTCTGGAGGGAGATAACTATGGCTACACCTTC
cdr3_aa: CASSLLEGDNYGYTF

v_call: TRBV10-3
j_call: TRBJ1-2
d_call: NA
clone_size: NA
cdr3_nt: TGTGCCATCAGTGAGTCCCCGACCGCGGCTAACTATGGCTACACCTTC
cdr3_aa: CAISESPTAANYGYTF

v_call: TRBV4-1
j_call: TRBJ1-2
d_call: TRBD1
clone_size: NA
cdr3_nt: TGCGCCAGCAGCCCACAGGGGGGGGGCTATGGCTACACCTTC
cdr3_aa: CASSPQGGGYGYTF

v_call: TRBV4-3
j_call: TRBJ2-7
d_call: NA
clone_size: NA
cdr3_nt: TGCGCCAGCAGCCAAGAGGAGAGACTCTACTACGAGCAGTACTTC
cdr3_aa: CASSQEERLYYEQYF

v_call: TRBV11-2
j_call: TRBJ2-1
d_call: TRBD2
clone_size: medium-sized
cdr3_nt: TGTGCCAGCAGCTTAGAACTAGCGGGCGATGAGCAGTTCTTC
cdr3_aa: CASSLELAGDEQFF

v_call: TRBV27
j_call: TRBJ2-3
d_call: TRBD1
clone_size: NA
cdr3_nt: TGTGCCAGCAGTTTACTCGGGACAGGGGGCACAGATACGCAGTATTTT
cdr3_aa: CASSLLGTGGTDTQYF

v_call: TRBV7-2
j_call: TRBJ2-7
d_call: TRBD2
clone_size: NA
cdr3_nt: TGTGCCAGCAGCCCCGGGGGGTACGAGCAGTACTTC
cdr3_aa: CASSPGGYEQYF

v_call: TRBV19
j_call: TRBJ1-2
d_call: NA
clone_size: NA
cdr3_nt: TGTGCCAGTAGTAATGGGCAGGGCGGTGGCTACACCTTC
cdr3_aa: CASSNGQGGGYTF

v_call: TRBV2
j_call: TRBJ1-2
d_call: TRBD1
clone_size: NA
cdr3_nt: TGTGCCAGCAGTTCCCAACAGGGGCTCTATGGCTACACCTTC
cdr3_aa: CASSSQQGLYGYTF

v_call: TRBV9
j_call: TRBJ2-7
d_call: NA
clone_size: NA
cdr3_nt: TGTGCCAGCAGCGTAGATGATTGGGGACTTGGCGAGCAGTACTTC
cdr3_aa: CASSVDDWGLGEQYF

v_call: TRBV2
j_call: TRBJ1-4
d_call: NA
clone_size: NA
cdr3_nt: TGTGCCAGCAGTGAAGCGTGGGGGGGAGGCGAAAAACTGTTTTTT
cdr3_aa: CASSEAWGGGEKLFF

v_call: TRBV20-1
j_call: TRBJ2-3
d_call: TRBD2
clone_size: NA
cdr3_nt: TGCAGTGCTAGTAGGGGACTAGCGCGGGCAGATACGCAGTATTTT
cdr3_aa: CSASRGLARADTQYF

v_call: TRBV12-5
j_call: TRBJ1-3
d_call: NA
clone_size: NA
cdr3_nt: TGTGCTAGTGGCACAGGGTTTGGAAACACCATATATTTT
cdr3_aa: CASGTGFGNTIYF

v_call: TRBV6-2/TRBV6-3
j_call: TRBJ2-2
d_call: NA
clone_size: NA
cdr3_nt: TGTGCCAGCAGTTACCCGACAGGAACGAACACCGGGGAGCTGTTTTTT
cdr3_aa: CASSYPTGTNTGELFF

v_call: TRBV6-4
j_call: TRBJ1-2
d_call: NA
clone_size: NA
cdr3_nt: TGTGCCAGCAGTGACTCGGGCAGCAACTATGGCTACACCTTC
cdr3_aa: CASSDSGSNYGYTF

v_call: TRBV5-4
j_call: TRBJ2-2
d_call: NA
clone_size: NA
cdr3_nt: TGTGCCAGCAGCTTGGAACCCTTGAGCGGGGAGCTGTTTTTT
cdr3_aa: CASSLEPLSGELFF

v_call: TRBV15
j_call: TRBJ2-2
d_call: NA
clone_size: NA
cdr3_nt: TGTGCCACCAGCAGAGGCCCGGGGAGGAGGACCGGGGAGCTGTTTTTT
cdr3_aa: CATSRGPGRRTGELFF

v_call: TRBV9
j_call: TRBJ2-1
d_call: TRBD1
clone_size: NA
cdr3_nt: TGTGCCAGCAGCGTCCCGGCCGGGACAGGGGAGAGTGAGCAGTTCTTC
cdr3_aa: CASSVPAGTGESEQFF

v_call: TRBV6-2/TRBV6-3
j_call: TRBJ2-7
d_call: TRBD1
clone_size: NA
cdr3_nt: TGTGCCAGCAGTTGGGAACAGGGGATATACTACGAGCAGTACTTC
cdr3_aa: CASSWEQGIYYEQYF

v_call: TRBV5-1
j_call: TRBJ2-2
d_call: TRBD2
clone_size: NA
cdr3_nt: TGCGCCAGCACGAGCGGGGAGGGAAACACCGGGGAGCTGTTTTTT
cdr3_aa: CASTSGEGNTGELFF

v_call: TRBV4-2
j_call: TRBJ2-3
d_call: TRBD2
clone_size: NA
cdr3_nt: TGTGCCAGCAGCCAGCCCTGGAGCGGGGGGGAAATACTGACAGATACGCAGTATTTT
cdr3_aa: CASSQPWSGGEILTDTQYF

v_call: TRBV5-8
j_call: TRBJ1-4
d_call: NA
clone_size: NA
cdr3_nt: TGTGCCAGCAGCTTTAGCGGCGGACTGTTTTTT
cdr3_aa: CASSFSGGLFF